This T cell receptor beta chain was captured by sequencing in a study of cytomegalovirus exposure and HLA in healthy donors. Points from the study as a whole: The productive fraction for most TCR beta V segments was about 87% or about 30% in an earlier analysis. Later analysis suggested most CMV-associated TCR beta chains were HLA-restricted. With DRB1 most and HLA-C fewest, TCR association rates differed between HLA loci in a later analysis.

PCR primers comprised 60 Vbeta and 13 Jbeta primers. Generated by immunoSEQ multiplex PCR, the TCRdb table keeps only in-frame clones and is missing some. The data show 130,000 to 150,000 clones, nearly 80% seen once. As regards this clone: What it binds is not known.

J was trimmed by 4 bases and V by 1 base; bases with no gene match: 9. Looked up from germline, CDR1 is MNHEY and CDR2 is SMNVEV (reference sequence). The CDR3 runs to 17 residues. Specimen: PBMCs. The receptor was isolated from a man aged 40-49 years in good health and CMV-seropositive. V gene TRBV27 combines with J gene TRBJ2-3; 9 nucleotides line up with TRBD2. CDR3 DNA sequence: TGTGCCAGCAGTTTATGGGCGGGAGGGCCACGAGCAGATACGCAGTATTTT. Translating gives CASSLWAGGPRADTQYF.